One sample yielded the 27 T cell receptor beta chains listed below, sequenced in a study of T cell responses to AZD1222 COVID-19 vaccine. Only in-frame clones appear in the TCRdb table, and some are missing; sequencing was by immunoSEQ multiplex PCR. The data show tens of thousands of clones, about 86% seen once. The starting material was peripheral blood, obtained on day 0 of MenACWY control vaccination. Receptors originate from an adult in good health.

This rearrangement joins TRBV3-1 (or the pseudogene TRBV3-2) to TRBJ1-1; D may be TRBD1 (5 bases). The CDR3 has 14 amino acids. The germline V gene encodes CDR1 LGHDT and CDR2 YNNKEL (reference sequence). Trimming removed 4 bases from V and 9 bases from J, with 18 bases in between. The CDR3 spells CASSPLPQGAQAFF. Here the CDR3 DNA reads TGTGCCAGCAGCCCCCTCCCCCAAGGGGCCCAAGCTTTCTTT.

The V gene is TRBV2, the J gene TRBJ1-2, with TRBD1 matching over 12 bases. CDR3 length: 16 residues. The V gene's germline CDR1 is SNHLY and CDR2 FYNNEI. Trimming removed 7 bases from V and 1 base from J; junction bases left unmatched: 7. The CDR3 DNA is TGTGCCAGCATACCGGGACAGGGGGCAGTTAACTATGGCTACACCTTC. This translates into CASIPGQGAVNYGYTF.

This chain uses TRBV28 with TRBJ2-7, with TRBD2 matching 7 bases. The J segment lost 11 bases and the V segment lost 10 bases, leaving 17 bases of the junction unmatched. The CDR3 has 13 amino acids. CDR1 and CDR2 from the germline V gene are MDHEN and SYDVKM. The DNA of the CDR3 is TGTGCCATCCCACCCAGACGGACGGGGGGTGAGTACTTC. Its protein is CAIPPRRTGGEYF.

In this sample, this clone turned up once. V is TRBV7-9 and J is TRBJ2-7; possibly TRBD1 for D (6 bases). Germline V gene sequence: CDR1 SEHNR, CDR2 FQNEAQ (reference sequence). This CDR3 region has 13 residues. Trimming stripped 4 bases from V and 3 bases from J, with 10 bases between. CDR3 in DNA: TGTGCCAGCAGCTCCGGACAGAACTACGAGCAGTACTTC. Its translation: CASSSGQNYEQYF.

The genes are TRBV19 and TRBJ2-1; TRBD2 aligns across 10 bases. Trimming took 3 bases from V and 3 from J; bases not matched to a gene: 11. CDR3 length: 18 residues. Germline CDR1 LNHDA, CDR2 SQIVND (reference sequence). In DNA, the CDR3 is TGTGCCAGTAGTATTCGCGCCACTAGCGGGGCTAACTACAATGAGCAGTTCTTC. It is translated as CASSIRATSGANYNEQFF.

Only one count was recorded for this clone. The gene calls are TRBV30 and TRBJ2-2, with D possibly TRBD1 on 6 matching bases. V was shortened by 5 bases and J by 4 bases, with 14 bases between the two germline ends. This CDR3 is 14 amino acids long. CDR1 and CDR2 (germline): GTSNPN, SVGIG (reference sequence). The CDR3 bases are TGTGCCTGGGGTGGACAGTTGAGCACCGGGGAGCTGTTTTTT. Its protein product is CAWGGQLSTGELFF. The full variable domain, its missing parts supplied by reference TRBV30 and TRBJ2-2, is SQTIHQWPATLVQPVGSPLSLECTVEGTSNPNLYWYRQAAGRGLQLLFYSVGIGQISSEVPQNLSASRPQDRQFILSSKKLLLSDSGFYLCAWGGQLSTGELFFGEGSRLTVL.

The V and J genes are TRBV28 and TRBJ1-2; D unclear. V lost 5 bases, J lost 4 bases, and 14 bases lay in between. This CDR3 comprises 14 residues. Germline CDR1 reads MDHEN; CDR2 reads SYDVKM. CDR3 bases: TGTGCCAGCAGTACTTACCCGGAGGGCTATGGCTACACCTTC. Translated, it gives CASSTYPEGYGYTF.

This chain connects TRBV2 to TRBJ2-7; a possible D gene is TRBD1 (5 bases). There are 12 residues in the CDR3. V was pared by 7 bases and J by 6 bases, with 13 bases between. CDR1 is SNHLY, CDR2 FYNNEI, per germline. The CDR3 DNA reads as TGTGCCAGCATGCTCGCAGACAGCGAGCAGTACTTC. Protein sequence: CASMLADSEQYF.

CDR3 bases: TGTGCCAGCAGCCGGACAGCGAACACTGAAGCTTTCTTT. Protein sequence: CASSRTANTEAFF. The V call is TRBV12-3 or TRBV12-4, the J call TRBJ1-1, with D possibly matching TRBD1 (6 bases). The CDR3 consists of 13 residues. Trimming stripped 6 bases from V and 1 base from J, with 9 bases between.

The gene calls are TRBV6-1 and TRBJ2-3; 7 bases align to TRBD2. The CDR3 has 16 amino acids. Germline-derived CDR1 and CDR2 are MNHNS and SASEGT. V trimming: 0 bases; J trimming: 1 base; junction bases outside the gene matches: 4. The CDR3 nucleotides read TGTGCCAGCAGTGAAGCGCGACTAGCCGGCACAGATACGCAGTATTTT. Translated: CASSEARLAGTDTQYF.

DNA for the CDR3: TGCGCCAGCAGCGCCGAGGGGTATAGCAATCAGCCCCAGCATTTT. This gives the protein CASSAEGYSNQPQHF. The chain carries TRBV5-1 and TRBJ1-5, with a possible D match to TRBD1 (5 bases). The CDR3 totals 15 residues. The V gene lost 4 bases and the J gene lost 0 bases, with 11 bases spanning the gap. CDR1 is SGHRS and CDR2 is YFSETQ in the germline V gene.

V usage is TRBV3-1 (or the pseudogene TRBV3-2) and J usage is TRBJ1-3; the D gene is possibly TRBD1 (5 bases). The CDR3 is 15 amino acids. Germline assignment: CDR1 LGHDT and CDR2 YNNKEL (reference sequence). V gave up 1 base and J gave up 4 bases, with 11 bases separating them. CDR3 sequence: CASSQGRGSGNTIYF. CDR3 DNA sequence: TGTGCCAGCAGCCAAGGGAGGGGATCCGGAAACACCATATATTTT.

The chain employs TRBV7-3 and TRBJ1-2; 7 nucleotides line up with TRBD1. This CDR3 comprises 16 residues. J lost 3 bases, V lost 5 bases, and 12 bases had no gene match. Germline V lookup: CDR1 SGHTA, CDR2 FQGTGA. The CDR3 protein is CASSHLTGTAHYGYTF. Here the CDR3 DNA reads TGTGCCAGCAGCCACCTAACCGGGACAGCTCACTATGGCTACACCTTC.

The rearrangement uses TRBV28 and TRBJ2-1, with TRBD1 matching 8 bases. This CDR3 comprises 15 residues. CDR1 and CDR2 (germline): MDHEN, SYDVKM. After removal of 3 bases from V and 6 bases from J, the junction contained 7 bases not matched to a gene. CDR3 region: CASSFPNDRGNEQFF. The DNA for the CDR3 is TGTGCCAGCAGTTTCCCAAACGACAGGGGCAATGAGCAGTTCTTC.

J is TRBJ2-5 and V is TRBV6-5, with 7 bases lining up with TRBD1. V was pared by 4 bases and J by 3 bases, with 5 bases of the junction left unmatched. The CDR3 length is 14 residues. Per the germline V gene, CDR1 is MNHEY and CDR2 is SVGAGI. CDR3 protein: CASSSWTGKETQYF. CDR3 DNA: TGTGCCAGCAGTTCATGGACAGGAAAAGAGACCCAGTACTTC.

V is TRBV2 and J is TRBJ1-4; D might be TRBD1 (6 bases). Germline loops: CDR1 SNHLY, CDR2 FYNNEI. Trimming shortened V by 6 bases and J by 3 bases, and 11 bases separated the two germline ends. The CDR3 is made up of 14 amino acids. The CDR3 nucleotides are TGTGCCAGCAGCACGACAGGCTCTAATGAAAAACTGTTTTTT. This encodes CASSTTGSNEKLFF.

This chain joins TRBV5-8 and TRBJ2-1; 15 bases are a match to TRBD2. The CDR3 contains 20 residues. J lost 0 bases, V lost 1 base, and 8 bases had no gene match. The germline V gene encodes CDR1 SGHTS and CDR2 YDEGEE. CDR3 residues: CASSLLGTSGGRGSYNEQFF. The CDR3 DNA follows: TGTGCCAGCAGCTTGCTCGGGACTAGCGGGGGGCGAGGCTCCTACAATGAGCAGTTCTTC.

The gene calls are TRBV5-1 and TRBJ1-6; D is unclear. Germline assignment: CDR1 SGHRS and CDR2 YFSETQ. This CDR3 has 14 residues. The V end lost 0 bases, the J end lost 5 bases, and 6 bases lay between the germline ends. The CDR3 sequence: CASSLGEDNSPLHF. The CDR3 coding sequence is TGCGCCAGCAGCTTGGGGGAGGATAATTCACCCCTCCACTTT.

The gene calls are TRBV5-6 and TRBJ1-5; 9 bases fit TRBD1. After removal of 6 bases from V and 6 bases from J, the junction contained 7 bases not matched to a gene. This CDR3 is 14 amino acids long. Per the germline V gene, CDR1 is SGHDT and CDR2 is YYEEEE. The CDR3 DNA reads as TGTGCCAGCACCTCGACAGGGGGGGGTCAGCCCCAGCATTTT. Protein product: CASTSTGGGQPQHF.

This chain links TRBV4-1 with TRBJ2-1, with TRBD1 identical over 7 bases. Germline V CDR1 and CDR2: MGHRA, YSYEKL. The CDR3 has 14 residues. With V trimmed by 8 bases and J by 10 bases, 14 bases remained unmatched. CDR3 region: CASARAGTEEEQFF. CDR3 DNA: TGCGCCAGCGCACGAGCCGGGACAGAAGAGGAGCAGTTCTTC.

The chain joins TRBV2 to TRBJ2-1; no firm D call. The CDR3 is 12 residues long. Germline V CDR1 and CDR2: SNHLY, FYNNEI. V lost 4 bases and J lost 9, with 10 bases in between. As DNA, the CDR3 is TGTGCCAGCAGTGGGTATGAGTTTGAGCAGTTCTTC. Translated: CASSGYEFEQFF. The full variable domain, completed using reference TRBV2 and TRBJ2-1, is EPEVTQTPSHQVTQMGQEVILRCVPISNHLYFYWYRQILGQKVEFLVSFYNNEISEKSEIFDDQFSVERPDGSNFTLKIRSTKLEDSAMYFCASSGYEFEQFFGPGTRLTVL.

The chain is built from TRBV19 and TRBJ2-3; tentatively, D is TRBD2 (7 bases). Germline V gene lookup returns CDR1 LNHDA and CDR2 SQIVND (reference sequence). This CDR3 is 15 amino acids long. The germline V and J ends were trimmed by 5 bases and 2 bases, with 14 bases remaining between them. The CDR3: CASSLGGPPTDTQYF. DNA of the CDR3: TGTGCCAGTAGTCTGGGGGGGCCTCCCACAGATACGCAGTATTTT.

This clone is a singleton in its sample. The rearrangement links TRBV29-1 to TRBJ1-4; no reliable D call. V lost 0 bases and J 8 bases, leaving 4 bases between the germline ends. Germline V gives CDR1 SQVTM, CDR2 ANQGSEA. The CDR3 consists of 11 residues. CDR3 protein: CSVEDREKLFF. The CDR3 DNA reads TGCAGCGTTGAAGATCGCGAAAAACTGTTTTTT.

This clone was found once. The gene calls are TRBV6-2 or TRBV6-3 and TRBJ2-1; 13 bases agree with TRBD2. There are 19 residues in the CDR3. After removal of 1 base from V and 4 bases from J, the junction contained 10 bases not matched to a gene. Germline CDR1 reads MNHEY; CDR2 reads SVGEGT. CDR3 DNA: TGTGCCAGCAGTTACTTTCCGGGACTAGCGGGAAATATTTACAATGAGCAGTTCTTC. Amino acids: CASSYFPGLAGNIYNEQFF.

This chain joins TRBV1 and TRBJ2-1; TRBD1 reflects the table's D call only, with no check against the DNA. TRBV1 is a documented pseudogene. This CDR3 is 15 amino acids long. As DNA, the CDR3 is TGCACCAGCAGCCTGGACAAGATCCGAAACGATGAGCAGTTCTTC. It codes for CTSSLDKIRNDEQFF.

The chain employs TRBV3-1 (or the pseudogene TRBV3-2) and TRBJ1-6; no clear D. From germline, CDR1 is LGHDT and CDR2 YNNKEL (reference sequence). V shed 1 base and J shed 7 bases, with 8 bases lying between them. This CDR3 has 14 amino acids. CDR3 amino acids: CASSQAPPNSPLHF. For the CDR3, the DNA is TGTGCCAGCAGCCAAGCCCCCCCAAATTCACCCCTCCACTTT.

CDR3 DNA: TGTGCCAGTAGTATAGTCTTACAGGGAGTCCGTGGCTACACCTTC. This codes for CASSIVLQGVRGYTF. The J gene is TRBJ1-2, the V gene TRBV19; the D gene is possibly TRBD1 (6 bases). From germline, CDR1 is LNHDA and CDR2 SQIVND (reference sequence). The CDR3 runs to 15 residues. Trimming shortened V by 1 base and J by 7 bases, and 16 bases separated the two germline ends.